This T cell receptor (beta chain) was captured by sequencing in a study of shared clonotypes between healthy human individuals. Sequenced by immunoSEQ multiplex PCR; TCRdb stores in-frame clones only, minus some. The sample lists 2 million to 2.5 million clones, approximately 94% occurring once. The V end lost 0 bases, the J end lost 4 bases, and 7 bases lay between the germline ends. The germline V gene has CDR1 SGDLS and CDR2 YYNGEE. This CDR3 has 14 residues. The rearrangement uses TRBV9 and TRBJ2-2; D not resolved. This receptor was identified in a man between 18 and 35 years old in good health. The sequenced material came from naive CD4+ T cells sorted from blood. Subset reported: CD45RA+ positively selected. This CDR3 reads CASSVERSTGELFF. The DNA of the CDR3 is TGTGCCAGCAGCGTAGAGCGCAGCACCGGGGAGCTGTTTTTT.